This TCR beta chain was sequenced for a study of T cells in Graves' hyperthyroidism and ophthalmopathy. Regarding the study as a whole: It was a median approximately 6.9 months before onset that the model predicted ophthalmopathy. Blood also carried most thyroid clonotypes expanded above 0.001. Ophthalmopathy and stable hyperthyroidism were told apart by a 13 V-J model.

Patients were excluded for uncontrolled infection, other autoimmune disease, pregnancy or lactation. V dropped 1 base and J dropped 4 bases, with 14 bases sitting between them. The CDR3 totals 14 residues. The germline V gene encodes CDR1 GTSNPN and CDR2 SVGIG (reference sequence). There are many counts of this clonotype. What it binds is not known. The TCR beta CDR3 regions underwent amplification using RNA transcripts as the source. First-round RT-PCR targeting the TCR CDR3 was performed with the HTBI primer set. TCRdb fed the multiplex PCR reads into MiXCR, producing one record per CDR3 protein. The sample holds almost 250,000 distinct CDR3 sequences, roughly 22% seen once.

The V call is TRBV30, the J call TRBJ2-7; D perhaps matches TRBD2 (6 bases). This clonotype was obtained from a woman between 35 and 50 years old with Graves' ophthalmopathy. Sequencing was performed on blood. As DNA, the CDR3 is TGTGCCTGGAGTGAAACGGGAGTGGGATACGAGCAGTACTTC. It codes for CAWSETGVGYEQYF.